Listed here is a single TCR beta chain. Other DNA sequences in the sample encode the same CDR3. Every patient was untreated before thyroid surgery. MiXCR re-clonotyped the PCR reads for TCRdb. The repertoire holds more than 12,000 clones, around 4% seen once, with roughly a quarter in the top ten. The data originate from a study of metastatic and nonmetastatic thyroid tumors. This sequence originates from a female donor with papillary thyroid cancer or a benign thyroid nodule (not recorded which). Some clones in this sample may be carry-over from other donors' samples. Sequencing was performed on tumor tissue.

The CDR3 sequence: CASSYLAGGYEQYF. CDR3 DNA sequence: TGTGCCAGCAGTTACCTAGCGGGAGGCTACGAGCAGTACTTC. The chain links TRBV6-5 to TRBJ2-7; TRBD2 aligns across 11 bases. The germline CDR1 and CDR2 sequences are MNHEY and SVGAGI. CDR3 length: 14 amino acids. Trimming took 2 bases from V and 3 from J; bases not matched to a gene: 0.